This TCR beta chain was obtained from a study of blood T cell repertoires in COVID-19. Study-wide context: Specimens from acute and convalescent COVID-19 originated in the United States, Italy and Spain.

The CDR3 runs to 15 residues. Trimming stripped 0 bases from V and 11 bases from J, with 18 bases between. Germline V gene sequence: CDR1 SGDLS, CDR2 YYNGEE. Data came from immunoSEQ multiplex PCR; TCRdb stores just in-frame clones and leaves some out. The repertoire has over 300,000 clones, approximately 85% of them found once; the top ten carry around 7.2%. The sequence derives from a human donor in a cohort sampled during active COVID-19. Sequenced sample: peripheral blood. The J gene is TRBJ1-5, the V gene TRBV9; D is perhaps TRBD1 (6 bases). The CDR3 reads CASSVGGGGLGTQHF. CDR3 bases: TGTGCCAGCAGCGTAGGGGGAGGGGGACTTGGGACCCAGCATTTT.